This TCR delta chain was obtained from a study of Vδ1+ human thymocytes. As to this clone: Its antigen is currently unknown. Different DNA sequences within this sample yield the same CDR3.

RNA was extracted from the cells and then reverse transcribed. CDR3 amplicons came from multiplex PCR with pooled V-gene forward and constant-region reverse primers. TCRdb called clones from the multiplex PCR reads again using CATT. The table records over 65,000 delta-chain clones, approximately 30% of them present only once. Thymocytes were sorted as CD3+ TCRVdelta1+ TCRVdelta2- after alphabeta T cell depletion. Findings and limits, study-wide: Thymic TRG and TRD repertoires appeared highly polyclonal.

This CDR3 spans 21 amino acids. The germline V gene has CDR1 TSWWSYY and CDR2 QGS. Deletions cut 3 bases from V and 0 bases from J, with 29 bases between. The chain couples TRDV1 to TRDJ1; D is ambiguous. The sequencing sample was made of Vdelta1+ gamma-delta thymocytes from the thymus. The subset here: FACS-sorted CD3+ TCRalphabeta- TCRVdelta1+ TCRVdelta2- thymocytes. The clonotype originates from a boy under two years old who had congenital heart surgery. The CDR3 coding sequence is TGTGCTCTTGGGGACCCATCCCGTGGACGGGGTTGGGTACCGTACACCGATAAACTCATCTTT. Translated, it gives CALGDPSRGRGWVPYTDKLIF.